The 31 T cell receptor beta chains presented below share a single source sample, sequenced in a study of T cell repertoires in ileal Crohn's disease. Clones were sequenced by immunoSEQ multiplex PCR, and TCRdb holds only the in-frame ones, with some missing. The data show more than 4,000 clones, roughly four fifths seen once. Sequenced: ileal tissue. These receptors all stem from an adult with Crohn's disease.

J is TRBJ1-1 and V is TRBV28, with D tentatively TRBD1 (6 bases). Trimming took 5 bases from V and 4 from J, leaving 11 bases between them. The CDR3 length is 13 residues. Per germline, CDR1 MDHEN and CDR2 SYDVKM. CDR3 loop: CASSLTGTTEAFF. The CDR3 DNA follows: TGTGCCAGCAGTCTTACAGGGACCACTGAAGCTTTCTTT.

This clone was recorded a few times. The V call is TRBV9, the J call TRBJ2-7, with TRBD1 identical over 7 bases. Germline trimming cut 2 bases from V and 6 bases from J; bases unmatched to any gene: 11. The CDR3 covers 15 residues. Germline V gene lookup returns CDR1 SGDLS and CDR2 YYNGEE. Here the CDR3 reads CASSVTGLGGGEQYF. The CDR3 region has the DNA TGTGCCAGCAGCGTGACGGGGTTAGGGGGCGGCGAGCAGTACTTC.

The CDR3 region is CASKSPGQGNTEAFF. The CDR3 DNA reads as TGTGCCAGCAAATCTCCGGGACAGGGGAACACTGAAGCTTTCTTT. This sequence joins TRBV6-1 and TRBJ1-1, with 9 nucleotides matching TRBD1. Germline CDR1 and CDR2: MNHNS and SASEGT. The CDR3 spans 15 residues. The V segment lost 7 bases and the J segment 1 base; nucleotides outside the gene matches: 7.

V is TRBV6-5 and J is TRBJ1-2, with a possible D match to TRBD1 (5 bases). This CDR3 is 16 amino acids long. CDR1 is MNHEY and CDR2 is SVGAGI in the germline V gene. V was cut by 1 base and J by 8 bases, with 20 bases left in between. Here the CDR3 DNA reads TGTGCCAGCAGTTACTTGGTCTCAGGCAGGGTGCGCGGCTACACCTTC. Translation gives CASSYLVSGRVRGYTF.

This chain connects TRBV7-8 to TRBJ1-5, with 8 bases fitting TRBD1. The germline V gene has CDR1 SGHVS and CDR2 FQNEAQ. This CDR3 contains 17 residues. J gave up 6 bases and V 3 bases, and 13 bases lay outside the gene matches. The CDR3 DNA reads as TGTGCCAGCAGCTTGGGCGGGACAGGAAACGTGGGTCAGCCCCAGCATTTT. This sequence encodes CASSLGGTGNVGQPQHF.

The chain is built from TRBV18 and TRBJ2-7; the match to TRBD2 covers 8 bases. Germline trimming cut 6 bases from V and 3 bases from J; bases unmatched to any gene: 10. CDR1 and CDR2 from the germline V gene are KGHSH and LQKENI. This CDR3 spans 15 amino acids. The CDR3 coding sequence is TGTGCCAGCTCGCCCCCGGGGGGGAAGTTCTACGAGCAGTACTTC. Its protein is CASSPPGGKFYEQYF.

J is TRBJ2-6 and V is TRBV4-3; 8 nucleotides agree with TRBD1. The germline V gene has CDR1 LGHNA and CDR2 YSLEER. The CDR3 has 18 residues. J gave up 1 base and V 3 bases, and 8 bases lay outside the gene matches. The CDR3 nucleotides read TGCGCCAGCAGCCAGGGGGATCAGGGGGCGTCTGGGGCCAACGTCCTGACTTTC. This codes for CASSQGDQGASGANVLTF.

The chain joins TRBV5-1 to TRBJ1-1; 7 bases are a match to TRBD1. Germline V gives CDR1 SGHRS, CDR2 YFSETQ. The CDR3 extends over 13 amino acids. Trimming cost V 4 bases and J 5 bases; bases outside gene matches: 5. CDR3 in amino acids: CASSRNRGTEAFF. The CDR3 coding sequence is TGCGCCAGCAGCCGTAACAGGGGTACTGAAGCTTTCTTT.

Written as DNA, the CDR3 is TGTGCCAGCAGTTACAAAAACAAGTACGAGCAGTACTTC. It yields the protein CASSYKNKYEQYF. V is TRBV6-5 and J is TRBJ2-7; D gene uncertain. V shed 2 bases and J shed 4 bases, with 9 bases lying between them. Germline CDR1 MNHEY, CDR2 SVGAGI. This CDR3 comprises 13 residues.

The chain carries TRBV5-1 and TRBJ1-3; 7 bases are shared with TRBD1. Germline lookup yields CDR1 SGHRS and CDR2 YFSETQ. The V segment lost 0 bases and the J segment 4 bases; nucleotides outside the gene matches: 7. This CDR3 is 16 amino acids long. CDR3 nucleotide sequence: TGCGCCAGCAGCTTGGGAGACAGGGCGGCGGGAAACACCATATATTTT. It encodes CASSLGDRAAGNTIYF.

This rearrangement joins TRBV14 to TRBJ1-3; 7 positions match TRBD1. This CDR3 is built from 18 residues. J lost 0 bases, V lost 0 bases, and 8 bases had no gene match. Germline lookup yields CDR1 SGHDN and CDR2 FVKESK. The CDR3 here is CASSQDRNDRASGNTIYF. The CDR3 coding sequence is TGTGCCAGCAGCCAAGATCGGAACGACAGGGCCTCTGGAAACACCATATATTTT.

V gene TRBV6-1 combines with J gene TRBJ1-4; 7 bases line up with TRBD1. The germline V gene has CDR1 MNHNS and CDR2 SASEGT. The CDR3 runs to 15 residues. J gave up 4 bases and V 3 bases, and 5 bases lay outside the gene matches. The CDR3 nucleotides are TGTGCCAGCAGTGACCGGGGACAGATTAATGAAAAACTGTTTTTT. It specifies CASSDRGQINEKLFF.

The rearrangement links TRBV5-4 to TRBJ2-1, with a tentative D call TRBD2 (6 bases). The V gene lost 2 bases and the J gene lost 3 bases, with 12 bases spanning the gap. Germline lookup yields CDR1 SGHNT and CDR2 YYREEE (reference sequence). The length of the CDR3 is 15 residues. Written as DNA, the CDR3 is TGTGCCAGCAGCTTAAGACTAGGTTACTACAATGAGCAGTTCTTC. Translated: CASSLRLGYYNEQFF.

This clone was observed once. The sample holds other DNA sequences that translate to the same CDR3. The rearrangement uses TRBV5-1 and TRBJ2-7; D is ambiguous. The V and J ends lost 0 bases and 5 bases respectively, with 6 bases between them. Germline values: CDR1 SGHRS, CDR2 YFSETQ. There are 12 residues in the CDR3. The CDR3, as DNA: TGCGCCAGCAGCTTGGCCCGAGACGAGCAGTACTTC. Amino acid sequence: CASSLARDEQYF.

The V call is TRBV9, the J call TRBJ2-5, with D possibly TRBD1 on 6 matching bases. The DNA matches TRBJ2-7 better at its end, which makes the J call doubtful. The germline V gene encodes CDR1 SGDLS and CDR2 YYNGEE. The CDR3 sequence is 14 residues long. The CDR3: CASSVWQGSYEQYF. The CDR3 bases are TGTGCCAGCAGCGTGTGGCAGGGGTCCTACGAGCAGTACTTC.

The chain recombines TRBV2 with TRBJ1-1; 9 bases agree with TRBD1. The trim removed 5 bases at V and 7 bases at J, leaving 2 bases unmatched. The germline CDR1 and CDR2 sequences are SNHLY and FYNNEI. CDR3 length equals 12 residues. The CDR3 nucleotides are TGTGCCAGCAGTCGGGACAGGGATGAAGCTTTCTTT. This gives the protein CASSRDRDEAFF.

The CDR3 DNA reads TGTGCCAGCAGCTGGGGCGTTACAGGGCTGGGGAACACTGAAGCTTTCTTT. Encoded protein: CASSWGVTGLGNTEAFF. The J gene is TRBJ1-1, the V gene TRBV5-4, with D perhaps matching TRBD1 (6 bases). V was pared by 3 bases and J by 1 base, with 19 bases between. In germline, CDR1 is SGHNT, CDR2 YYREEE (reference sequence). The CDR3 has 17 residues.

This chain links TRBV7-3 with TRBJ1-3; maybe TRBD1 (6 bases). The CDR3 contains 12 residues. The V end was cut by 5 bases, the J end by 4 bases, with 6 bases between. The germline V gene encodes CDR1 SGHTA and CDR2 FQGTGA. Here the CDR3 DNA reads TGTGCCAGCAGCGGACAGGGAAACACCATATATTTT. Amino acid sequence: CASSGQGNTIYF. Supplemented by reference TRBV7-3 and TRBJ1-3, the full variable domain reads GAGVSQTPSNKVTEKGKYVELRCDPISGHTALYWYRQSLGQGPEFLIYFQGTGAADDSGLPNDRFFAVRPEGSVSTLKIQRTERGDSAVYLCASSGQGNTIYFGEGSWLTVV.

The chain combines TRBV19 with TRBJ2-1; 8 bases line up with TRBD1. The V gene end was trimmed by 11 bases and the J gene end by 7 bases; junction bases not matched to a gene: 10. In germline, CDR1 is LNHDA, CDR2 SQIVND (reference sequence). The CDR3 consists of 13 residues. CDR3 protein: CASSRTGQNEQFF. CDR3 DNA sequence: TGTGCCTCATCCCGGACAGGGCAAAATGAGCAGTTCTTC.

The J gene is TRBJ2-5, the V gene TRBV5-4, with 14 bases matching TRBD2. The CDR3 consists of 18 residues. Germline V gene data show CDR1 as SGHNT and CDR2 as YYREEE (reference sequence). J lost 3 bases, V lost 3 bases, and 10 bases had no gene match. The DNA for the CDR3 is TGTGCCAGCAGCTGGACCGGGACTAGCGGGAGAGGGGAAGAGACCCAGTACTTC. This gives the protein CASSWTGTSGRGEETQYF. Full variable domain (missing parts from reference TRBV5-4 and TRBJ2-5): ETGVTQSPTHLIKTRGQQVTLRCSSQSGHNTVSWYQQALGQGPQFIFQYYREEENGRGNFPPRFSGLQFPNYSSELNVNALELDDSALYLCASSWTGTSGRGEETQYFGPGTRLLVL.

The chain joins TRBV5-4 to TRBJ1-5, with D possibly being TRBD1 (6 bases). The CDR3 totals 14 residues. Deletions cut 0 bases from V and 5 bases from J, with 9 bases between. Germline CDR1 reads SGHNT; CDR2 reads YYREEE (reference sequence). CDR3 amino acids: CASSLEGGDQPQHF. The CDR3 DNA is TGTGCCAGCAGCTTGGAGGGGGGGGATCAGCCCCAGCATTTT.

The chain has TRBV19 and TRBJ1-5, with D uncertain. The CDR3 extends over 14 amino acids. V was pared by 8 bases and J by 0 bases, with 11 bases between. From germline, CDR1 is LNHDA and CDR2 SQIVND (reference sequence). CDR3 amino acids: CASESTNSNQPQHF. The CDR3 nucleotides read TGTGCCAGTGAGTCTACGAATAGCAATCAGCCCCAGCATTTT.

This chain joins TRBV11-2 and TRBJ2-7; possibly TRBD1 for D (6 bases). The CDR3 loop spans 14 amino acids. Trimming shortened V by 5 bases and J by 2 bases, and 13 bases separated the two germline ends. Germline lookup yields CDR1 SGHAT and CDR2 FQNNGV. For the CDR3, the DNA is TGTGCCAGCAGCCTCTTACAGGGAACCTACGAGCAGTACTTC. It translates to CASSLLQGTYEQYF.

Only one count was recorded for this clone. The rearrangement joins TRBV6-4 to TRBJ2-1, with TRBD1 matching 11 bases. CDR1 is MRHNA and CDR2 is SNTAGT in the germline V gene. V lost 3 bases, J lost 3 bases, and 4 bases stayed unmatched. CDR3 length: 16 amino acids. Written as DNA, the CDR3 is TGTGCCAGCAGTGAAGCGGGGACAGGGGGCTACAATGAGCAGTTCTTC. Translated: CASSEAGTGGYNEQFF.

The rearrangement links TRBV5-3 to TRBJ1-1; 7 bases are a match to TRBD1. TRBV5-3 is filed as an ORF, its function uncertain. This CDR3 contains 13 residues. Germline trimming cut 4 bases from V and 6 bases from J; bases unmatched to any gene: 6. CDR3 sequence: CARSPTGQPEAFF. In DNA, the CDR3 is TGTGCCAGAAGCCCAACGGGACAGCCTGAAGCTTTCTTT.

The CDR3 here is CASSESVSNQPQHF. Here the CDR3 DNA reads TGTGCCAGCAGTGAATCAGTTAGCAATCAGCCCCAGCATTTT. The genes are TRBV2 and TRBJ1-5; D not resolved. The germline CDR1 and CDR2 sequences are SNHLY and FYNNEI. The CDR3 length is 14 residues. V lost 2 bases and J lost 0, with 5 bases in between.

The chain joins TRBV4-2 to TRBJ1-1; perhaps TRBD1 as D (6 bases). Germline CDR1 reads LGHNA; CDR2 reads YNFKEQ. This CDR3 has 16 residues. Trimming pared 1 base from V and 4 bases from J, leaving 16 bases between. The CDR3 loop reads CASSQGGQGGVTEAFF. CDR3 in DNA: TGTGCCAGCAGCCAAGGGGGGCAAGGGGGGGTCACTGAAGCTTTCTTT.

The V and J genes are TRBV7-3 and TRBJ2-1; TRBD2 is a possible D gene (5 bases). V gave up 5 bases and J gave up 0 bases, with 8 bases separating them. Germline CDR1 is SGHTA and CDR2 is FQGTGA. This CDR3 spans 14 amino acids. The CDR3: CASSPRGSYNEQFF. CDR3 sequence (DNA): TGTGCCAGCAGCCCTCGGGGCTCCTACAATGAGCAGTTCTTC.

The J gene is TRBJ2-7, the V gene TRBV29-1; no firm D call. V lost 6 bases, J lost 3 bases, and 12 bases lay in between. The CDR3 extends over 12 amino acids. Germline-derived CDR1 and CDR2 are SQVTM and ANQGSEA. CDR3 in amino acids: CSVERSDYEQYF. In nucleotides, the CDR3 is TGCAGCGTGGAAAGATCAGACTACGAGCAGTACTTC.

V usage is TRBV11-2 and J usage is TRBJ1-2; possibly TRBD1 for D (6 bases). CDR1 is SGHAT, CDR2 FQNNGV, per germline. This CDR3 comprises 15 residues. Between the trimmed V and J ends, which lost 1 base and 4 bases, there was a span of 13 bases. For the CDR3, the DNA is TGTGCCAGCAGCTTAGGAAACAGGGTATCCTATGGCTACACCTTC. It encodes CASSLGNRVSYGYTF.

The chain joins TRBV10-2 to TRBJ1-2; TRBD1 matches at 7 bases. Germline CDR1 WSHSY, CDR2 SAAADI. The V segment lost 8 bases and the J segment 0 bases; nucleotides outside the gene matches: 12. CDR3 length equals 16 residues. This CDR3 is CASSLIAGGTNYGYTF. In nucleotides, the CDR3 is TGCGCCAGCTCTTTGATTGCAGGGGGGACTAACTATGGCTACACCTTC.